This T cell receptor (beta chain) was recorded in a study of T cells in Graves' hyperthyroidism and ophthalmopathy. The wider study: Pretreatment peripheral blood was obtained at initial diagnosis.

In regard to this clonotype: Since a much larger clone is just one base distant, this may be a read error.

The CDR3 sequence is 11 residues long. From germline, CDR1 is KGHDR and CDR2 SFDVKD. Trimming removed 5 bases from V and 2 bases from J, with 0 bases in between. Enrolled ophthalmopathy patients presented with a Clinical Activity Score of at least 3, a NOSPECS grade of at least 4, and disease duration under 3 months. Diagnoses were established using clinical symptoms, serum thyroxine and TRAb, thyroid ultrasound and orbital computed tomography. PBMCs stemmed from approximately 9.1 ml fresh peripheral blood. Amplified regions were TCR beta CDR3 sequences from RNA transcripts. HTBI primers were the set used in a first-round RT-PCR of the TCR CDR3. Each CDR3 protein gets one entry after TCRdb re-called the multiplex PCR reads with MiXCR. The profile shows hundreds of thousands of distinct CDR3 sequences, 20% of them singletons.

This chain uses TRBV24-1 with TRBJ2-1; D gene unclear. The specimen sequenced was blood. This clonotype was obtained from a man aged 25 to 45 with Graves' ophthalmopathy. CDR3 in DNA: TGTGCCACCAGTGCCTACAATGAGCAGTTCTTC. Translation gives CATSAYNEQFF.